The following is a T cell receptor (beta chain) sequence with its context. The antigen is unknown. This sample is drawn from a study of beta chain features in type 1 diabetes. Study-level points and caveats: Naive, central memory and regulatory TCRB repertoires appeared more similar among patients than healthy donors. Among all four CD4+ subsets, Type 1 diabetes patients had TCRB CDR3s that were moderately but significantly shorter. Any HLA effect on TCRB rearrangement was left unresolved by small sub-analyses.

Reverse transcription of all isolated RNA meant that expressed TCRB transcripts were sequenced. TCRdb's copy holds only in-frame clones and misses some; the assay was immunoSEQ multiplex PCR. The sample yields 300,000 to 350,000 clones, approximately 12% seen once. The germline V gene encodes CDR1 SGHRS and CDR2 YFSETQ. This CDR3 has 16 residues. Between the trimmed V and J ends, which lost 5 bases and 0 bases, there was a span of 15 bases. This chain joins TRBV5-1 and TRBJ2-1; weak D call: TRBD2 (6 bases). This TCR was recovered from a woman younger than 35 with type 1 diabetes. The sample comprised naive CD4+ T cells from blood. CDR3 residues: CASSPGVHPSYNEQFF. The CDR3 coding sequence is TGCGCCAGCAGTCCGGGAGTCCACCCCTCCTACAATGAGCAGTTCTTC.